The 5 T cell receptor beta chains below come from one sample, sequenced in a study of blood T cell repertoires in COVID-19. Profiled with immunoSEQ multiplex PCR; TCRdb holds only in-frame clones, not every one. Among about 240,000 clones listed, around 86% were seen once. What was sequenced was peripheral blood. These receptors were obtained from a woman aged 55-70 years with active or convalescent COVID-19.

The rearrangement uses TRBV7-9 and TRBJ2-3, with unresolved D. Germline lookup yields CDR1 SEHNR and CDR2 FQNEAQ (reference sequence). CDR3 size: 14 residues. Trimming pared 2 bases from V and 5 bases from J, leaving 11 bases between. The CDR3: CASSLTRPQDTQYF. The DNA for the CDR3 is TGTGCCAGCAGCTTAACCAGGCCACAAGATACGCAGTATTTT.

V gene TRBV5-6 combines with J gene TRBJ2-7; D may be TRBD2 (6 bases). Germline assignment: CDR1 SGHDT and CDR2 YYEEEE. Trimming shortened V by 4 bases and J by 7 bases, and 15 bases separated the two germline ends. CDR3 length: 13 amino acids. The CDR3 region is CASSGDSRWEQYF. The CDR3 nucleotides are TGTGCCAGCAGCGGGGACTCCAGGTGGGAGCAGTACTTC.

This clone appeared a single time. This rearrangement joins TRBV6-2 or TRBV6-3 to TRBJ1-2; 7 positions agree with TRBD1. CDR1 MNHEY and CDR2 SVGEGT come from the germline V gene. The CDR3 is made up of 16 amino acids. The J segment lost 10 bases and the V segment lost 5 bases, leaving 19 bases of the junction unmatched. The CDR3 DNA reads TGTGCCAGCAGTCTCCCGGGACAGAAAGGTTGGAGGGACTACACCTTC. Amino acid sequence: CASSLPGQKGWRDYTF.

This chain links TRBV12-5 with TRBJ1-1; tentative D call: TRBD1 (5 bases). The CDR3 has 15 residues. Per germline, CDR1 LGHNT and CDR2 FRNRAP. Trimming took 1 base from V and 4 from J, leaving 13 bases between them. In nucleotides, the CDR3 is TGTGCTAGTGGTTTGGACAGGACCCCGATCACTGAAGCTTTCTTT. This sequence encodes CASGLDRTPITEAFF. Together with reference TRBV12-5 and TRBJ1-1, the CDR3 gives the full variable domain: DARVTQTPRHKVTEMGQEVTMRCQPILGHNTVFWYRQTMMQGLELLAYFRNRAPLDDSGMPKDRFSAEMPDATLATLKIQPSEPRDSAVYFCASGLDRTPITEAFFGQGTRLTVV.

V is TRBV6-1 and J is TRBJ1-5, with a possible D match to TRBD1 (5 bases). Germline-derived CDR1 and CDR2 are MNHNS and SASEGT. This CDR3 comprises 14 residues. V lost 3 bases and J 3 bases, leaving 9 bases between the germline ends. Here the CDR3 reads CASSDDSFNQPQHF. CDR3 nucleotide sequence: TGTGCCAGCAGTGATGACAGTTTCAATCAGCCCCAGCATTTT.